Described below is a single T cell receptor beta chain sequence and its context. As processed by the authors: For nucleated cells, counts were estimated from reference gene primer amplification. Generated by immunoSEQ multiplex PCR, the TCRdb table keeps only in-frame clones and is missing some. Clone size and the V and J calls come from that table; the DNA yielded D and trimming. The data show just under 250,000 clones, around 86% seen once. The entry originates in a study of blood T cell repertoires in COVID-19. For the study at large: There were acute and convalescent COVID-19 samples, and they came from the United States, Italy and Spain. T cells, B-cell-depleted T cells, or PBMCs provided the cDNA or gDNA that served as material.

The germline V gene encodes CDR1 SGDLS and CDR2 YYNGEE. The CDR3 sequence is 17 residues long. V shed 0 bases, J shed 1 base, and the junction held 6 bases outside the gene matches. Sequenced material: peripheral blood. The genes are TRBV9 and TRBJ2-5; 10 bases align to TRBD2. This TCR came from a woman under 40 who had recovered from COVID-19. The CDR3 nucleotides read TGTGCCAGCAGCGTAGCTCTAAGCGGGGGGGCCCAAGAGACCCAGTACTTC. Protein sequence: CASSVALSGGAQETQYF.